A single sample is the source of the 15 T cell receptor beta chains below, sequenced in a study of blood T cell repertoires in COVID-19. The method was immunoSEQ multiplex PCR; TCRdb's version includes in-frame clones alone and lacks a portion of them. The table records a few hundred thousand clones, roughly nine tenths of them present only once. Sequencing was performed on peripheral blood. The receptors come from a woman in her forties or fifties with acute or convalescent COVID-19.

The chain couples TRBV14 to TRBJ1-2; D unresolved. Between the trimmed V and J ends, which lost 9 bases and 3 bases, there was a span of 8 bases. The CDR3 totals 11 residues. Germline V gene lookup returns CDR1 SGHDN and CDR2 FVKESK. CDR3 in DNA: TGTGCCAGTTGCGTTCACTATGGCTACACCTTC. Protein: CASCVHYGYTF.

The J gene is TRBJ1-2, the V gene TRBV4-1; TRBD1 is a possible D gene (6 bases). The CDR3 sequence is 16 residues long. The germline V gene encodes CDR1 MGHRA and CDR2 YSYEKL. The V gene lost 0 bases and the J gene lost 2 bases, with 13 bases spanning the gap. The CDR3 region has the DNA TGCGCCAGCAGCCAAGAAGGACAGATGAAAAACTATGGCTACACCTTC. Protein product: CASSQEGQMKNYGYTF.

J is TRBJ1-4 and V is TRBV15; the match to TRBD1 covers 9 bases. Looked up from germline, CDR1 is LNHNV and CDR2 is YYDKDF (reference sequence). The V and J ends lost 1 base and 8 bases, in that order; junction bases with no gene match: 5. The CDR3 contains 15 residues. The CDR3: CATSRGQGVGEKLFF. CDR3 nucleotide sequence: TGTGCCACCAGCAGAGGACAGGGGGTTGGAGAAAAACTGTTTTTT.

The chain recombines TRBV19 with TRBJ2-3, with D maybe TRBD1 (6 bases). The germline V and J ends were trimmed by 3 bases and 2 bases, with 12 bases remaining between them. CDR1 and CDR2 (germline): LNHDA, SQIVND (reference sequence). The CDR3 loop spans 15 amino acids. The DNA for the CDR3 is TGTGCCAGTAGTATGAGGGGGTTTTCCACAGATACGCAGTATTTT. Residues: CASSMRGFSTDTQYF.

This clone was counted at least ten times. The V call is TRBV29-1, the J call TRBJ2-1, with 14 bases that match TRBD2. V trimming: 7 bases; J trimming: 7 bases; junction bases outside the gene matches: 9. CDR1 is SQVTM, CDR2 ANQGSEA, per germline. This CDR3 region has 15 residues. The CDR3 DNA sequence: TGCAGCGCGCGCCGAGGACTAGCGGGAGGTAATGAGCAGTTCTTC. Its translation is CSARRGLAGGNEQFF.

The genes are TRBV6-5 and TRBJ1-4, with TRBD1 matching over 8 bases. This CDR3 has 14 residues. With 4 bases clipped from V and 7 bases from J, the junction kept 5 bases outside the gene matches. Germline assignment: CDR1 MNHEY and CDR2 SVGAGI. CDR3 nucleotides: TGTGCCAGCAGTTCTGCAGGGGGCGGTGAAAAACTGTTTTTT. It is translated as CASSSAGGGEKLFF.

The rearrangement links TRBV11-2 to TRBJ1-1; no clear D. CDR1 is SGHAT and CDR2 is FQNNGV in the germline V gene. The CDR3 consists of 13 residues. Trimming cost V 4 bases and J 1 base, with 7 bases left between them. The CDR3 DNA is TGTGCCAGCAGCTCCCGAGAGAACACTGAAGCTTTCTTT. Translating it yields CASSSRENTEAFF.

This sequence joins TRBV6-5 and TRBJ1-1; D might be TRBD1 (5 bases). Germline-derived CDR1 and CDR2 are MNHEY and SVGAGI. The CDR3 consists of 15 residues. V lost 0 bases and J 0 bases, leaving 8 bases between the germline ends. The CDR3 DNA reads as TGTGCCAGCAGTTACTCCCCAGGGATGAACACTGAAGCTTTCTTT. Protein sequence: CASSYSPGMNTEAFF.

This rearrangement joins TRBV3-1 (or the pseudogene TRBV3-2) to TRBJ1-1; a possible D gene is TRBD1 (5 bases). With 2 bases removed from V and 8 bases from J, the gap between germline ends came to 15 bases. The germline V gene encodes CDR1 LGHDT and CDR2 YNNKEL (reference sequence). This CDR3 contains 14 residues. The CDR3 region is CASSQLETRAEAFF. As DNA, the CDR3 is TGTGCCAGCAGCCAACTTGAGACCAGGGCAGAAGCTTTCTTT.

CDR3 loop: CASRGGNEKLFF. CDR3 DNA: TGTGCCAGTCGGGGTGGGAATGAAAAACTGTTTTTT. The V gene is TRBV6-5, the J gene TRBJ1-4, with unresolved D. Germline lookup yields CDR1 MNHEY and CDR2 SVGAGI. V shed 9 bases and J shed 5 bases, with 10 bases lying between them. The CDR3 spans 12 residues.

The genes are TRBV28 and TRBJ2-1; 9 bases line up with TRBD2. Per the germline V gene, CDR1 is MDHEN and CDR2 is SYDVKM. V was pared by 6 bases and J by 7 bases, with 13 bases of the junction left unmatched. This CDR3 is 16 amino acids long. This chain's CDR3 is CASSPGLAGFGNEQFF. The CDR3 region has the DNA TGTGCCAGCAGCCCCGGCCTAGCGGGGTTCGGGAATGAGCAGTTCTTC.

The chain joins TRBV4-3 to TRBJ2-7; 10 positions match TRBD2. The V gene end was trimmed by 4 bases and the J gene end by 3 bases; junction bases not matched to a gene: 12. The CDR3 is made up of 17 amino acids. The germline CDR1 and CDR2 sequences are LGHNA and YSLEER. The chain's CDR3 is CASSLQWASGSVYEQYF. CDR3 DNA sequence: TGCGCCAGCAGCCTACAGTGGGCTAGCGGGAGTGTCTACGAGCAGTACTTC.

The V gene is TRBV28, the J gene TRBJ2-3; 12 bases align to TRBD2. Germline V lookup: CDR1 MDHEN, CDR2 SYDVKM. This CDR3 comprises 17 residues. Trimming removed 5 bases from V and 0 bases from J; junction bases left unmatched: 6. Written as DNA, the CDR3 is TGTGCCAGCAGTAGACTAGCGGGGGACGTTAGCACAGATACGCAGTATTTT. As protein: CASSRLAGDVSTDTQYF.

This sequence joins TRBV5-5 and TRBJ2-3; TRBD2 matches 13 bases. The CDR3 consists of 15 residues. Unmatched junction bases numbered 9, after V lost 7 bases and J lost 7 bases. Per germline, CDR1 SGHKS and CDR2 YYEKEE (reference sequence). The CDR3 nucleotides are TGTGCCAGCTCCCTAGGGACTAGCGGGGCCTATACGCAGTATTTT. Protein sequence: CASSLGTSGAYTQYF.

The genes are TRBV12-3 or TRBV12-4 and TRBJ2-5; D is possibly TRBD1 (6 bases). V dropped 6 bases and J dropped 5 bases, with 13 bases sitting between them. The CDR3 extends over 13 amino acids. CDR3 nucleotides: TGTGCCAGCAGGTCACAGGGCAAGGAGACCCAGTACTTC. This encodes CASRSQGKETQYF.